The 30 T cell receptor beta chains below come from one sample, sequenced in a study of blood T cell repertoires in COVID-19. TCRdb's table, derived via immunoSEQ multiplex PCR, lists solely in-frame clones and lacks some. The table lists some 410,000 clones, roughly 90% of them singletons. The sequencing sample was made of PBMCs or T cells enriched from blood (not recorded which). These receptors were collected from a woman younger than 45 with acute COVID-19.

Written as DNA, the CDR3 is TGTGCCAGCAGCGGAACGGGGGGCTCACCCCTCCACTTT. It translates to CASSGTGGSPLHF. The chain carries TRBV9 and TRBJ1-6; possible D gene TRBD1, 6 bases. The germline V gene has CDR1 SGDLS and CDR2 YYNGEE. Trimming stripped 3 bases from V and 10 bases from J, with 11 bases between. The CDR3 contains 13 residues.

The CDR3 DNA reads as TGTTCCAGCAGCTTTGCGAAGGGGGGGCACGAGCAGTACTTC. It encodes CSSSFAKGGHEQYF. This chain links TRBV12-1 with TRBJ2-7; TRBD2 reflects the table's D call only, with no check against the DNA. TRBV12-1 is assigned pseudogene status. This CDR3 has 14 residues.

The V gene is TRBV7-2, the J gene TRBJ2-1, with TRBD2 matching over 13 bases. The CDR3 consists of 16 residues. Unmatched junction bases numbered 6, after V lost 5 bases and J lost 5 bases. Looked up from germline, CDR1 is SGHTA and CDR2 is FQGNSA. DNA of the CDR3: TGTGCCAGCAGCATCCGGACTAGCGGGGGTCACAATGAGCAGTTCTTC. Amino acids: CASSIRTSGGHNEQFF.

The chain employs TRBV5-1 and TRBJ2-7, with D possibly being TRBD2 (6 bases). Germline V gene sequence: CDR1 SGHRS, CDR2 YFSETQ. The CDR3 covers 13 residues. V lost 4 bases and J 5 bases, leaving 13 bases between the germline ends. The CDR3 DNA reads TGCGCCAGCAGCCCTCTGGGAGGCGACGAGCAGTACTTC. Protein sequence: CASSPLGGDEQYF.

A few counts support this clone. This chain joins TRBV14 and TRBJ2-7; 9 positions match TRBD1. This CDR3 spans 14 amino acids. CDR1 and CDR2 (germline): SGHDN, FVKESK. V dropped 1 base and J dropped 6; count of bases not matched to a gene: 4. The CDR3 DNA reads TGTGCCAGCAGCCAAGGGTGGACAGGGGCCGAGCAGTACTTC. This translates into CASSQGWTGAEQYF.

The chain carries TRBV2 and TRBJ2-5; a weak D match, TRBD2 (6 bases). The germline gives CDR1 SNHLY, CDR2 FYNNEI. Trimming removed 4 bases from V and 0 bases from J, with 15 bases in between. The CDR3 is 16 amino acids. CDR3 coding DNA: TGTGCCAGCAGTGTCTCGGAGTGGGGGGACCAAGAGACCCAGTACTTC. Translating gives CASSVSEWGDQETQYF.

The chain employs TRBV5-4 and TRBJ1-2; D is unclear. Looked up from germline, CDR1 is SGHNT and CDR2 is YYREEE (reference sequence). V gave up 2 bases and J gave up 8 bases, with 22 bases separating them. The CDR3 has 16 amino acids. The CDR3 DNA sequence: TGTGCCAGCAGCTTAGCGGGGAGGGTTATCTATGGGGGCTACACCTTC. Amino acid sequence: CASSLAGRVIYGGYTF.

This clone was observed a single time. The genes are TRBV7-2 and TRBJ1-3; 8 bases agree with TRBD1. Trimming removed 0 bases from V and 2 bases from J; junction bases left unmatched: 0. The CDR3 runs 15 residues. From germline, CDR1 is SGHTA and CDR2 FQGNSA. The DNA of the CDR3 is TGTGCCAGCAGCTTAGCGGACAGGGCTGGAAACACCATATATTTT. Translating gives CASSLADRAGNTIYF. Combining the CDR3 with reference TRBV7-2 and TRBJ1-3 gives the whole variable domain GAGVSQSPSNKVTEKGKDVELRCDPISGHTALYWYRQSLGQGLEFLIYFQGNSAPDKSGLPSDRFSAERTGGSVSTLTIQRTQQEDSAVYLCASSLADRAGNTIYFGEGSWLTVV.

J is TRBJ1-4 and V is TRBV19; the D gene is possibly TRBD1 (6 bases). Germline assignment: CDR1 LNHDA and CDR2 SQIVND (reference sequence). Trimming cost V 7 bases and J 8 bases, with 20 bases left between them. CDR3 length equals 15 residues. The CDR3 reads CASKKGEPLAEKLFF. CDR3 coding DNA: TGTGCCAGTAAGAAGGGGGAACCCCTCGCAGAAAAACTGTTTTTT. Variable domain in full (rest from reference TRBV19 and TRBJ1-4): DGGITQSPKYLFRKEGQNVTLSCEQNLNHDAMYWYRQDPGQGLRLIYYSQIVNDFQKGDIAEGYSVSREKKESFPLTVTSAQKNPTAFYLCASKKGEPLAEKLFFGSGTQLSVL.

The rearrangement uses TRBV5-8 and TRBJ2-2; no reliable D call. CDR1 and CDR2 from the germline V gene are SGHTS and YDEGEE. V shed 4 bases and J shed 0 bases, with 4 bases lying between them. The CDR3 is 13 amino acids. The CDR3 bases are TGTGCCAGCAGCCGTCCGAACACCGGGGAGCTGTTTTTT. It translates to CASSRPNTGELFF.

The rearrangement uses TRBV29-1 and TRBJ2-1; 15 bases map to TRBD2. CDR1 SQVTM and CDR2 ANQGSEA come from the germline V gene. V gave up 6 bases and J gave up 2 bases; unmatched junction bases: 5. This CDR3 has 16 residues. Here the CDR3 DNA reads TGCAGCGTCCGCGGGACTAGCGGGGGGACCTACAATGAGCAGTTCTTC. Its protein is CSVRGTSGGTYNEQFF.

The V gene is TRBV4-1, the J gene TRBJ1-2; 7 bases line up with TRBD1. CDR1 is MGHRA and CDR2 is YSYEKL in the germline V gene. The ends lost 1 base at V and 8 bases at J; junction bases unmatched: 13. The CDR3 sequence is 16 residues long. This chain's CDR3 is CASSQVGGTAYLGYTF. As DNA, the CDR3 is TGCGCCAGCAGCCAAGTTGGGGGGACAGCCTACTTGGGCTACACCTTC.

The V call is TRBV30, the J call TRBJ1-6; D is possibly TRBD1 (5 bases). Germline-derived CDR1 and CDR2 are GTSNPN and SVGIG (reference sequence). The CDR3 loop spans 14 amino acids. Trimming pared 0 bases from V and 7 bases from J, leaving 10 bases between. CDR3 sequence (DNA): TGTGCCTGGAGTGTGGGACTCGAGAATTCACCCCTCCACTTT. Translated: CAWSVGLENSPLHF.

The chain combines TRBV14 with TRBJ2-2; weak D call: TRBD2 (7 bases). CDR1 is SGHDN and CDR2 is FVKESK in the germline V gene. The CDR3 covers 16 residues. V was pared by 2 bases and J by 0 bases, with 10 bases between. The CDR3 DNA sequence: TGTGCCAGCAGCCAACGGGGGGCCGCGAACACCGGGGAGCTGTTTTTT. Encoded protein: CASSQRGAANTGELFF.

The chain links TRBV7-2 to TRBJ2-3, with TRBD2 matching 8 bases. The CDR3 contains 19 residues. J lost 0 bases, V lost 1 base, and 12 bases had no gene match. Germline V gene sequence: CDR1 SGHTA, CDR2 FQGNSA. The CDR3 sequence: CASSLVPAGADTSTDTQYF. For the CDR3, the DNA is TGTGCCAGCAGCTTAGTACCAGCGGGAGCTGATACTAGCACAGATACGCAGTATTTT. Drawing the rest from reference TRBV7-2 and TRBJ2-3, the complete variable domain is GAGVSQSPSNKVTEKGKDVELRCDPISGHTALYWYRQSLGQGLEFLIYFQGNSAPDKSGLPSDRFSAERTGGSVSTLTIQRTQQEDSAVYLCASSLVPAGADTSTDTQYFGPGTRLTVL.

The chain is built from TRBV25-1 and TRBJ1-1, with TRBD1 matching over 8 bases. The CDR3 contains 15 residues. Per the germline V gene, CDR1 is MGHDK and CDR2 is SYGVNS. The V gene end was trimmed by 5 bases and the J gene end by 4 bases; junction bases not matched to a gene: 9. The CDR3 is CASSQGALGGTEAFF. CDR3 nucleotides: TGTGCCAGCAGTCAGGGGGCTCTCGGAGGCACTGAAGCTTTCTTT.

The chain has TRBV5-1 and TRBJ2-1; 7 bases fit TRBD1. The CDR3 runs 16 residues. Trimming at V came to 3 bases and at J to 8 bases, leaving 14 bases not matched to a gene. Germline assignment: CDR1 SGHRS and CDR2 YFSETQ. The CDR3 sequence is CASSSPATGLADEQFF. CDR3 DNA: TGCGCCAGCAGCTCCCCCGCGACAGGGCTAGCCGATGAGCAGTTCTTC.

The chain carries TRBV7-8 and TRBJ1-5, with D unresolved. CDR3 length: 15 residues. The ends were cut back, 0 bases at V and 1 base at J, with 7 bases in the middle. Per germline, CDR1 SGHVS and CDR2 FQNEAQ. CDR3 DNA sequence: TGTGCCAGCAGCTTAGCGGAGGGAAGCAATCAGCCCCAGCATTTT. Amino acid sequence: CASSLAEGSNQPQHF.

This chain connects TRBV18 to TRBJ2-7; 7 bases match TRBD1. V shed 4 bases, J shed 0 bases, and the junction held 3 bases outside the gene matches. CDR3 length: 14 residues. From germline, CDR1 is KGHSH and CDR2 LQKENI. CDR3 nucleotides: TGTGCCAGCTCACAGGGGACAGCCTCCTACGAGCAGTACTTC. As protein: CASSQGTASYEQYF.

The chain joins TRBV29-1 to TRBJ1-4; tentatively, D is TRBD1 (5 bases). Germline CDR1 is SQVTM and CDR2 is ANQGSEA. The V gene lost 4 bases and the J gene lost 7 bases, with 16 bases spanning the gap. This CDR3 has 14 amino acids. The CDR3: CSVAQGQAGEKLFF. The CDR3 DNA follows: TGCAGCGTTGCCCAGGGCCAAGCGGGTGAAAAACTGTTTTTT.

This chain joins TRBV11-2 and TRBJ1-2; possible D gene TRBD1, 6 bases. The V end lost 5 bases, the J end lost 8 bases, and 18 bases lay between the germline ends. The CDR3 has 14 amino acids. From germline, CDR1 is SGHAT and CDR2 FQNNGV. CDR3 sequence (DNA): TGTGCCAGCAGCACGAACAGGGAAATGAACGGCTACACCTTC. This translates into CASSTNREMNGYTF.

The rearrangement joins TRBV6-2 or TRBV6-3 to TRBJ1-2; TRBD1 agrees at 8 bases. CDR3 length: 12 amino acids. With V trimmed by 5 bases and J by 8 bases, 4 bases remained unmatched. CDR1 is MNHEY, CDR2 SVGEGT, per germline. Written as DNA, the CDR3 is TGTGCCAGCAGTGAGGGGACAGGAGGCTACACCTTC. The encoded protein is CASSEGTGGYTF.

V is TRBV30 and J is TRBJ2-1; 8 bases align to TRBD2. The CDR3 is made up of 13 amino acids. The V gene end was trimmed by 3 bases and the J gene end by 9 bases; junction bases not matched to a gene: 7. Per the germline V gene, CDR1 is GTSNPN and CDR2 is SVGIG (reference sequence). DNA of the CDR3: TGTGCCTGGAGCCCGGGGGGGCGAGTTGAGCAGTTCTTC. Protein: CAWSPGGRVEQFF.

The V gene is TRBV28, the J gene TRBJ2-2; maybe TRBD1 (5 bases). This CDR3 has 12 amino acids. V was trimmed by 6 bases and J by 8 bases, leaving 10 bases between them. Germline loops: CDR1 MDHEN, CDR2 SYDVKM. In nucleotides, the CDR3 is TGTGCCAGCAGGGGGCAAGGGGGGGAGCTGTTTTTT. This sequence encodes CASRGQGGELFF.

The chain links TRBV5-6 to TRBJ1-1; no clear D gene. The germline CDR1 and CDR2 sequences are SGHDT and YYEEEE. The CDR3 covers 14 residues. With 6 bases removed from V and 1 base from J, the gap between germline ends came to 13 bases. CDR3 nucleotide sequence: TGTGCCAGCACTCTCGGGGTAGGGAACACTGAAGCTTTCTTT. Protein: CASTLGVGNTEAFF.

This chain joins TRBV7-8 and TRBJ1-3; no clear D gene. CDR3 length: 14 amino acids. Germline CDR1 is SGHVS and CDR2 is FQNEAQ. V was cut by 5 bases and J by 8 bases, with 16 bases left in between. CDR3 sequence: CASSQNAGRDTIYF. DNA of the CDR3: TGTGCCAGCAGCCAAAATGCGGGTCGGGACACCATATATTTT.

The chain has TRBV19 and TRBJ1-1, with 7 bases matching TRBD1. The CDR3 loop spans 15 amino acids. Germline-derived CDR1 and CDR2 are LNHDA and SQIVND (reference sequence). V gave up 7 bases and J gave up 3 bases; unmatched junction bases: 11. The CDR3 DNA follows: TGTGCCAGTAAGGCCTCTTGGGACAGCCACACTGAAGCTTTCTTT. Translation: CASKASWDSHTEAFF. The full variable domain, in which reference TRBV19 and TRBJ1-1 provide the parts outside the CDR3, is DGGITQSPKYLFRKEGQNVTLSCEQNLNHDAMYWYRQDPGQGLRLIYYSQIVNDFQKGDIAEGYSVSREKKESFPLTVTSAQKNPTAFYLCASKASWDSHTEAFFGQGTRLTVV.

V and J are TRBV5-6 and TRBJ1-5, with a weak D call TRBD1 (5 bases). Germline V gene sequence: CDR1 SGHDT, CDR2 YYEEEE. The CDR3 runs 15 residues. V was trimmed by 4 bases and J by 5 bases, leaving 16 bases between them. The CDR3 is CASSGTGVGDQPQHF. The CDR3 DNA reads as TGTGCCAGCAGCGGGACTGGGGTTGGGGATCAGCCCCAGCATTTT. Filled out from reference TRBV5-6 and TRBJ1-5, the complete variable domain reads DAGVTQSPTHLIKTRGQQVTLRCSPKSGHDTVSWYQQALGQGPQFIFQYYEEEERQRGNFPDRFSGHQFPNYSSELNVNALLLGDSALYLCASSGTGVGDQPQHFGDGTRLSIL.

This clone was counted between two and nine times. V and J are TRBV14 and TRBJ2-3, with 9 bases fitting TRBD1. J gave up 0 bases and V 6 bases, and 16 bases lay outside the gene matches. Germline CDR1 and CDR2: SGHDN and FVKESK. This CDR3 has 19 amino acids. The CDR3 region is CASSGTGRFGTTSTDTQYF. In DNA form, the CDR3 reads TGTGCCAGCAGTGGGACAGGGAGGTTCGGTACCACTAGCACAGATACGCAGTATTTT.

The chain has TRBV5-1 and TRBJ1-3; D is possibly TRBD1 (5 bases). V lost 3 bases to trimming and J lost 2 bases, with 12 bases between them. Germline V lookup: CDR1 SGHRS, CDR2 YFSETQ. This CDR3 has 15 amino acids. In nucleotides, the CDR3 is TGCGCCAGCAGCTGGACCGGGACTCCTGGAAACACCATATATTTT. Translation gives CASSWTGTPGNTIYF.